The T cell receptor (beta chain) described here comes from a study of identical twins. The CDR3 spans 14 residues. The germline gives CDR1 ENHRY, CDR2 SYGVKD. The V and J ends lost 0 bases and 7 bases, in that order; junction bases with no gene match: 5. This clonotype has more than one count but fewer than ten. What it recognizes is unknown. Overall study results and limits: Twin-shared out-of-frame alpha sequences showed excess low generation probability.

Unique molecular identifiers were present on cDNA, and template switching added a universal primer site. Each CDR3 protein gets one entry after TCRdb re-called the 5' RACE reads with MiXCR. The repertoire holds 400,000 to 550,000 distinct CDR3 sequences, with more than 20% as singletons. The same sample was also used in a study of T cells expressing NK-cell markers. Per that paper: A handful of donors likewise had their CD3+CD56-NKG2C+ fraction led by these clonotypes.

J is TRBJ2-7 and V is TRBV10-3; 8 bases align to TRBD1. The material sequenced was CD4+ T cells sorted from blood. The source is a woman aged 18-29 years in good health. The CDR3 bases are TGTGCCATCAGTGAGTCAGGACAGGGAGTGGAGCAGTACTTC. Protein sequence: CAISESGQGVEQYF.